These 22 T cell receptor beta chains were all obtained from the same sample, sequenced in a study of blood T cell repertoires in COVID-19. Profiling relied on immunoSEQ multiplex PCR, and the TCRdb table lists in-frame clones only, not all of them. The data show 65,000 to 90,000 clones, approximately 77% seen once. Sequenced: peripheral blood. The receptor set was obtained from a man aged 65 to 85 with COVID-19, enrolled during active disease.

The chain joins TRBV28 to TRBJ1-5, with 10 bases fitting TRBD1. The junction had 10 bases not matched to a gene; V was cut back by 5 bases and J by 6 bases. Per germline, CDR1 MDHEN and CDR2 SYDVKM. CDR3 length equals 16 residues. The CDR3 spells CASSPIWGQGTQPQHF. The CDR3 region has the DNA TGTGCCAGCAGTCCTATCTGGGGACAGGGGACTCAGCCCCAGCATTTT.

As DNA, the CDR3 is TGTGCCACCAGTGACCGACCGGGACTAGCGGGAGCCTGGGGGGAGACCCAGTACTTC. Translation: CATSDRPGLAGAWGETQYF. V usage is TRBV24-1 and J usage is TRBJ2-5, with TRBD2 matching 14 bases. The germline CDR1 and CDR2 sequences are KGHDR and SFDVKD. The V and J ends lost 4 bases and 5 bases, in that order; junction bases with no gene match: 14. CDR3 length equals 19 residues.

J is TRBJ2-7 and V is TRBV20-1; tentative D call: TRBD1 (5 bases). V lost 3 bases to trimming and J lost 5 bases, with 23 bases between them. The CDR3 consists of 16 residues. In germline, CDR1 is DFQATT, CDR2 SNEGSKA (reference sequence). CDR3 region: CSASKQDRAYYDEQYF. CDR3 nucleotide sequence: TGCAGTGCTAGTAAACAAGACAGAGCCTACTACGACGAGCAGTACTTC.

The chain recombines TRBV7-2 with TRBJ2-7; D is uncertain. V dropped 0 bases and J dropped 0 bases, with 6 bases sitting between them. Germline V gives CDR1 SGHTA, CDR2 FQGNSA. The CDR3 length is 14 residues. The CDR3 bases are TGTGCCAGCAGCTTAGCCCACAGCTCCTACGAGCAGTACTTC. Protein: CASSLAHSSYEQYF. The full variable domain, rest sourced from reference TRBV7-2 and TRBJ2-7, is GAGVSQSPSNKVTEKGKDVELRCDPISGHTALYWYRQSLGQGLEFLIYFQGNSAPDKSGLPSDRFSAERTGGSVSTLTIQRTQQEDSAVYLCASSLAHSSYEQYFGPGTRLTVT.

CDR3 region: CASSIVSSGQYSGTQYF. CDR3 coding DNA: TGTGCCAGTAGTATAGTGAGTTCAGGACAATACTCTGGTACGCAGTATTTT. V usage is TRBV19 and J usage is TRBJ2-3, with D perhaps TRBD1 (5 bases). This CDR3 has 17 amino acids. The ends were cut back, 1 base at V and 8 bases at J, with 22 bases in the middle. Germline CDR1 is LNHDA and CDR2 is SQIVND (reference sequence).

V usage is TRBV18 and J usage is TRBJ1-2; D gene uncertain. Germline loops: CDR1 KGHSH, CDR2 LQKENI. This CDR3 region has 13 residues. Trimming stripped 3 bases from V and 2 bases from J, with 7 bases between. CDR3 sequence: CASSPGGNYGYTF. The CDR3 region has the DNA TGTGCCAGCTCACCCGGCGGAAACTATGGCTACACCTTC.

For the CDR3, the DNA is TGCAGTGCTAGTCCCCAGGGGATTTTCGGCTACACCTTC. Translation gives CSASPQGIFGYTF. V usage is TRBV20-1 and J usage is TRBJ1-2; D may be TRBD1 (6 bases). The ends were cut back, 3 bases at V and 8 bases at J, with 16 bases in the middle. CDR1 DFQATT and CDR2 SNEGSKA come from the germline V gene (reference sequence). CDR3 size: 13 residues.

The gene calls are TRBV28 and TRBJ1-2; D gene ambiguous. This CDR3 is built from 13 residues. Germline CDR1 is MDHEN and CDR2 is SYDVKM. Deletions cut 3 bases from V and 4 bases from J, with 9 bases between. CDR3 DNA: TGTGCCAGCAGTTTCGTTCTCTCCTATGGCTACACCTTC. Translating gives CASSFVLSYGYTF.

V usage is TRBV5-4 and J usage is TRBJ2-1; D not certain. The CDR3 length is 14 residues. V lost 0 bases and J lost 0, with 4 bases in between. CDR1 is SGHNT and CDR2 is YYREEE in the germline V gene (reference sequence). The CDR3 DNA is TGTGCCAGCAGCTTGGACGGCTCCTACAATGAGCAGTTCTTC. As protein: CASSLDGSYNEQFF.

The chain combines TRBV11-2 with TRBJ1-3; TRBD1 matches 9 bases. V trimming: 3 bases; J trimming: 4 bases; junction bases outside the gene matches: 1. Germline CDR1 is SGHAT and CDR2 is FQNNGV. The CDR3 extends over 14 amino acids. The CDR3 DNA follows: TGTGCCAGCAGCTTCGACAGGGGGGGAAACACCATATATTTT. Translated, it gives CASSFDRGGNTIYF.

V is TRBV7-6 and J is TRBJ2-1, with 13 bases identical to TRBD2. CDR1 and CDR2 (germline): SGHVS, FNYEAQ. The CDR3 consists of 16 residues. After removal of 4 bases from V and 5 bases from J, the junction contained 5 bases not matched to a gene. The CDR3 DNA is TGTGCCAGCAGCTCCAGACTAGCGGGAGGAAACAATGAGCAGTTCTTC. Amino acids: CASSSRLAGGNNEQFF.

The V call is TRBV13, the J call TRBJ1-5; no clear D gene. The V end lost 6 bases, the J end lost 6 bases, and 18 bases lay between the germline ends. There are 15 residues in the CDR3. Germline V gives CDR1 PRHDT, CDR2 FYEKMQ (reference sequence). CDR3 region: CASSLGPSTTQPQHF. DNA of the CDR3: TGTGCCAGCAGTCTAGGCCCCAGTACTACTCAGCCCCAGCATTTT.

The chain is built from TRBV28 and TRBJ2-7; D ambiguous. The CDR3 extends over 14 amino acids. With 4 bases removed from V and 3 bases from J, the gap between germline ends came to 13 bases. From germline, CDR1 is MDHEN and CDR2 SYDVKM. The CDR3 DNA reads TGTGCCAGCAGTTCCGCCCGAATAGTCTACGAGCAGTACTTC. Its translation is CASSSARIVYEQYF.

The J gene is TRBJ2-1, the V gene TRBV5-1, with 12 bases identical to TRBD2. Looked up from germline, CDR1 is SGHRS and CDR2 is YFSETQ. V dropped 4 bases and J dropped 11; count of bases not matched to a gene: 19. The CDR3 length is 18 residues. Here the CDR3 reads CASSHLGLAGTFGGQQFF. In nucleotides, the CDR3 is TGCGCCAGCAGCCATCTCGGACTAGCGGGAACTTTCGGGGGGCAGCAGTTCTTC.

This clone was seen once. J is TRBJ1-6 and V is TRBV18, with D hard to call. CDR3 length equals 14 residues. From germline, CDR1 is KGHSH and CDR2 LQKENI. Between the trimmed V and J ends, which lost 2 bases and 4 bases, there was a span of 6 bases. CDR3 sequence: CASSPEAYNSPLHF. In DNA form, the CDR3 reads TGTGCCAGCTCACCAGAGGCTTATAATTCACCCCTCCACTTT.

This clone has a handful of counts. The CDR3 region is CASSYPPGQGRDTQYF. CDR3 bases: TGTGCCAGCAGTTACCCTCCGGGACAGGGGAGGGATACGCAGTATTTT. The J gene is TRBJ2-3, the V gene TRBV6-5; TRBD1 matches at 10 bases. V lost 2 bases to trimming and J lost 6 bases; unmatched junction nucleotides: 8. Germline CDR1 and CDR2: MNHEY and SVGAGI. The CDR3 is made up of 16 amino acids.

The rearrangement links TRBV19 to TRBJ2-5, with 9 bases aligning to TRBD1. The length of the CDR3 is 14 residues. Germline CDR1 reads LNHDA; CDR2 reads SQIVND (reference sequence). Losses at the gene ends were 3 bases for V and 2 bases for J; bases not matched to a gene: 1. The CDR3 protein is CASSIDRGQETQYF. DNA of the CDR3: TGTGCCAGTAGTATCGACAGGGGGCAAGAGACCCAGTACTTC.

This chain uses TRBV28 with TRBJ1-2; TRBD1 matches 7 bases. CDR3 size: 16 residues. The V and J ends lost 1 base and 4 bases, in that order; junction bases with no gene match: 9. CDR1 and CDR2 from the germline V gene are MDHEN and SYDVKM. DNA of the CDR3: TGTGCCAGCAGTTTATATCCAGGGGGAAGCTCCTATGGCTACACCTTC. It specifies CASSLYPGGSSYGYTF.

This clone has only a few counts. DNA of the CDR3: TGTGCCTGGAGTGGGCGGGAGAACACCGGGGAGCTGTTTTTT. Protein product: CAWSGRENTGELFF. The chain links TRBV30 to TRBJ2-2, with D perhaps TRBD2 (6 bases). V was clipped by 1 base and J by 1 base, with 7 bases between them. Germline V gene data show CDR1 as GTSNPN and CDR2 as SVGIG (reference sequence). The CDR3 spans 14 residues.

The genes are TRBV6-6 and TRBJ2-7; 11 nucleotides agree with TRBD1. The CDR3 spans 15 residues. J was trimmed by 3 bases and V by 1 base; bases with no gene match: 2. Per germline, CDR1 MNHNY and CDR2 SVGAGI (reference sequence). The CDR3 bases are TGTGCCAGCAGTTACTTCGGGACAGGGGGCTACGAGCAGTACTTC. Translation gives CASSYFGTGGYEQYF.

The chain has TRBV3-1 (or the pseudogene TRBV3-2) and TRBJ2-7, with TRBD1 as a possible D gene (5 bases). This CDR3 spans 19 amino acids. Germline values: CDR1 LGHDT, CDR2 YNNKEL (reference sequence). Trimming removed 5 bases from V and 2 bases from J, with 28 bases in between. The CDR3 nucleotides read TGTGCCAGCAGCGACAGCGAGGAAGGGCTTTTTAACCACCCCTACGAGCAGTACTTC. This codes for CASSDSEEGLFNHPYEQYF.

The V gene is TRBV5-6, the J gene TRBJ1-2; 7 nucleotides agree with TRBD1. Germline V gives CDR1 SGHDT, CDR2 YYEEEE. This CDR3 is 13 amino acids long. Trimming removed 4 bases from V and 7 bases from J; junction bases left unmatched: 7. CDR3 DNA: TGTGCCAGCAGCCCAGGGACAGCCTCTGGCTACACCTTC. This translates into CASSPGTASGYTF.